In this sample, the clone carrying this T cell receptor (beta chain) turned up many times. What it recognizes is unknown. These data originate in a study of blood T cells in healthy people across ages. Study-level points and caveats: Long-lived donors had more naive CD4+ cells and higher diversity than aged donors.

Combining a sample-barcoded 5' primer with a J-beta primer mix, a second PCR ran for roughly 6 to 11 cycles. TCRdb re-analysed the 5' RACE reads in MiXCR, keeping a single row per CDR3 protein. The sample contains more than 900,000 distinct CDR3 sequences, almost 30% of which appear only once. The CDR3 is made up of 14 amino acids. Per germline, CDR1 SGHTA and CDR2 FQGNSA. V was cut by 3 bases and J by 9 bases, with 15 bases left in between. Researchers isolated at least 7 million PBMCs per sample. The same specimen was also included in a second study, on T cells of mothers and their children. That investigation notes: Overlap in related mother-child pairs always slightly exceeded unrelated pairs, never significantly.

The TCR was taken from a woman in her 40s in good health. The sequencing input was blood. This chain links TRBV7-2 with TRBJ2-4; possibly TRBD2 for D (6 bases). The DNA for the CDR3 is TGTGCCAGCAGCTTCCGGAGCGGGTATGGCATTCAGTACTTC. It translates to CASSFRSGYGIQYF.